What follows are 3 T cell receptor beta chains derived from one specimen sequenced in a study of shared clonotypes between healthy human individuals. TCRdb keeps only in-frame clones here, not all; method: immunoSEQ multiplex PCR. This table has more than 1.2 million clones, 97% to 99% appearing once. The specimen was naive CD4+ T cells sorted from blood. Subset reported: CD45RA+ positively selected. These receptors all come from a man in his thirties or forties in good health.

V usage is TRBV11-2 and J usage is TRBJ1-2, with D possibly TRBD1 on 6 matching bases. Looked up from germline, CDR1 is SGHAT and CDR2 is FQNNGV. Trimming removed 1 base at V and 3 bases at J, with 12 bases between. CDR3 size: 15 residues. The CDR3 here is CASSLGPGADYGYTF. The CDR3 coding sequence is TGTGCCAGCAGCTTAGGCCCAGGGGCGGACTATGGCTACACCTTC. Combining the CDR3 with reference TRBV11-2 and TRBJ1-2 gives the whole variable domain EAGVAQSPRYKIIEKRQSVAFWCNPISGHATLYWYQQILGQGPKLLIQFQNNGVVDDSQLPKDRFSAERLKGVDSTLKIQPAKLEDSAVYLCASSLGPGADYGYTFGSGTRLTVV.

V and J are TRBV19 and TRBJ1-5; possible D gene TRBD1, 5 bases. Trimming cost V 5 bases and J 5 bases, with 13 bases left between them. Germline V CDR1 and CDR2: LNHDA, SQIVND (reference sequence). This CDR3 comprises 14 residues. As DNA, the CDR3 is TGTGCCAGTAGTCAGGCAGGGAGGGATCAGCCCCAGCATTTT. Translating gives CASSQAGRDQPQHF.

This clone was picked up one time. The chain employs TRBV27 and TRBJ2-7, with 16 bases matching TRBD2. With 4 bases clipped from V and 6 bases from J, the junction kept 9 bases outside the gene matches. Looked up from germline, CDR1 is MNHEY and CDR2 is SMNVEV (reference sequence). The CDR3 sequence is 17 residues long. CDR3: CASSSSTGTSGRGEQYF. The DNA for the CDR3 is TGTGCCAGCAGTTCGTCCACCGGGACTAGCGGGAGGGGCGAGCAGTACTTC.